Described below is a single TCR beta chain sequence and its context. CDR1 is DFQATT, CDR2 SNEGSKA, per germline (reference sequence). The CDR3 sequence is 14 residues long. V lost 3 bases and J 3 bases, leaving 12 bases between the germline ends. Matched for age and sex, the controls were healthy donors. Random-hexamer reverse transcription was applied to about 0.45 to 1 ug RNA. The amplification used immunoSEQ multiplex PCR on TCR beta CDR3; it spanned 54 Vbeta and 13 Jbeta. TCRdb reprocessed the immunoSEQ multiplex PCR reads via MiXCR and lists one record per CDR3 protein. The table has roughly 200,000 distinct CDR3 sequences, over 85% seen once. This record belongs to a study of CD8 T cells in Susac syndrome.

The clonotype originates from a human donor in good health. Sequenced input: CD4+ T cells from PBMCs. J is TRBJ1-5 and V is TRBV20-1; D ambiguous. The CDR3 loop reads CSASRRAFNQPQHF. The CDR3 region has the DNA TGCAGTGCTAGTCGACGGGCTTTCAATCAGCCCCAGCATTTT.